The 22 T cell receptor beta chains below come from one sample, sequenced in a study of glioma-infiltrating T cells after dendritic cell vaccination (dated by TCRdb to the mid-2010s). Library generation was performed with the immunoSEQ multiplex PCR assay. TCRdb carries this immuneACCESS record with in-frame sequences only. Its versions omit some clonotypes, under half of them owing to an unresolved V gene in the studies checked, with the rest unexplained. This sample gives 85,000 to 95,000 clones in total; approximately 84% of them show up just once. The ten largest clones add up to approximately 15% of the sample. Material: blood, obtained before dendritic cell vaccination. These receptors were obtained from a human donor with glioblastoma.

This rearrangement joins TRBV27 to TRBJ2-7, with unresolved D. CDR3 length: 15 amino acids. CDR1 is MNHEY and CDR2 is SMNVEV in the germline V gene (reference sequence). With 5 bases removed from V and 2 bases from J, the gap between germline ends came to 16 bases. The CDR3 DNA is TGTGCCAGCAGTCAACCCTCAGATACAGCCTACGAGCAGTACTTC. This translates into CASSQPSDTAYEQYF.

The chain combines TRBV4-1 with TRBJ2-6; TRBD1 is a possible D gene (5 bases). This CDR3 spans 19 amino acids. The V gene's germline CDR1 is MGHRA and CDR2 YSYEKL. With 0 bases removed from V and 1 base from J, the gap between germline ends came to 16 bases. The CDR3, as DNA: TGCGCCAGCAGCCAAGATTTCCGGACATCTCTTTCTGGGGCCAACGTCCTGACTTTC. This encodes CASSQDFRTSLSGANVLTF.

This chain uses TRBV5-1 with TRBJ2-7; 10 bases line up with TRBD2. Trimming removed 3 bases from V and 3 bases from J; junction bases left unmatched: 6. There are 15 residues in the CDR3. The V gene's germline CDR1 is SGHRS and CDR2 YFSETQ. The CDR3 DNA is TGCGCCAGCAGCTCCTCTAGCGGGGGCGGCTACGAGCAGTACTTC. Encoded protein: CASSSSSGGGYEQYF.

The CDR3 spells CASSLTSGTSGGETQYF. The CDR3 DNA sequence: TGCGCCAGCAGTTTGACTAGCGGGACCTCCGGGGGGGAGACCCAGTACTTC. The chain carries TRBV5-1 and TRBJ2-5, with 11 bases aligning to TRBD2. This CDR3 comprises 17 residues. Germline CDR1 is SGHRS and CDR2 is YFSETQ. J was trimmed by 5 bases and V by 5 bases; bases with no gene match: 14.

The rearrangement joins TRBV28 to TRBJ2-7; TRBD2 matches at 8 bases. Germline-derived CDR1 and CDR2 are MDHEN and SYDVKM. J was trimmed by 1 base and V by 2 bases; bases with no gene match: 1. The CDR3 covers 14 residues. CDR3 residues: CASSLRGGSYEQYF. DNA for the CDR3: TGTGCCAGCAGTTTACGGGGGGGGTCCTACGAGCAGTACTTC.

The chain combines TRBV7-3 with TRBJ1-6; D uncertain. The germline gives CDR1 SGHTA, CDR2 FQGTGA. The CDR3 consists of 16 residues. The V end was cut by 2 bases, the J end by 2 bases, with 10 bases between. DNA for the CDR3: TGTGCCAGCAGCTTACGTACGGGTGCCTATAATTCACCCCTCCACTTT. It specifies CASSLRTGAYNSPLHF.

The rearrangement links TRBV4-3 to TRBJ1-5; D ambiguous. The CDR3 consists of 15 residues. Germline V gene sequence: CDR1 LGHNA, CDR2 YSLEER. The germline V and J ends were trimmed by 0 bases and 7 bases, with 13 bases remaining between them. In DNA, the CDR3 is TGCGCCAGCAGCCAAGATGGAGAGGTCGGACAGCCCCAGCATTTT. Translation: CASSQDGEVGQPQHF.

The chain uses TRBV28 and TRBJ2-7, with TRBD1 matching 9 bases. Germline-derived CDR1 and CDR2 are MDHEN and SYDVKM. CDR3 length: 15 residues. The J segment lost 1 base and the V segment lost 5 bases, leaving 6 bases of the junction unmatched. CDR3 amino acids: CASSIMTGGSYEQYF. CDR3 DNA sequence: TGTGCCAGCAGTATCATGACAGGGGGATCCTACGAGCAGTACTTC. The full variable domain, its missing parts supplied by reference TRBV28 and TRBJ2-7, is DVKVTQSSRYLVKRTGEKVFLECVQDMDHENMFWYRQDPGLGLRLIYFSYDVKMKEKGDIPEGYSVSREKKERFSLILESASTNQTSMYLCASSIMTGGSYEQYFGPGTRLTVT.

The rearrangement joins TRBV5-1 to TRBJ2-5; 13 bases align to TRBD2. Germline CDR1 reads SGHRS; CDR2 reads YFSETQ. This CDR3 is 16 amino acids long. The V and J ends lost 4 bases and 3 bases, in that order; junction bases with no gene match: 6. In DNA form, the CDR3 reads TGCGCCAGCAGCAGGGGACTAGCGGGACTTAAAGAGACCCAGTACTTC. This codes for CASSRGLAGLKETQYF.

The DNA for the CDR3 is TGTGCTAGTGGTTTGGACAGGGGCTACGAGCAGTACTTC. It yields the protein CASGLDRGYEQYF. The rearrangement uses TRBV12-5 and TRBJ2-7, with 7 nucleotides matching TRBD1. The CDR3 consists of 13 residues. Germline trimming cut 1 base from V and 3 bases from J; bases unmatched to any gene: 0. Germline CDR1 reads LGHNT; CDR2 reads FRNRAP.

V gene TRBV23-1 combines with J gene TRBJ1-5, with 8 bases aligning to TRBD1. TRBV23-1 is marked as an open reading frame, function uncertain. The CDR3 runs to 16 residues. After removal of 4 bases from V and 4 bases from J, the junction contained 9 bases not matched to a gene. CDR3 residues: CASSRARGPINQPQHF. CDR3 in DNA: TGCGCCAGCAGTCGGGCCAGGGGGCCGATAAATCAGCCCCAGCATTTT.

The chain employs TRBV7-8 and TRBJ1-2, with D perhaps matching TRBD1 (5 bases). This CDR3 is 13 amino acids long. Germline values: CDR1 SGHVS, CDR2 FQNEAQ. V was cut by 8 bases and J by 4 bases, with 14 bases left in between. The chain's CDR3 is CASGQPYAYGYTF. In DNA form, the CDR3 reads TGTGCCAGCGGACAACCATATGCCTATGGCTACACCTTC.

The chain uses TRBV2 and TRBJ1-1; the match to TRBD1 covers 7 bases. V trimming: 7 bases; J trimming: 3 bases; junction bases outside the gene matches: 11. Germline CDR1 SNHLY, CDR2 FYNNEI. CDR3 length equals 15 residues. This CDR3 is CASILDRTADTEAFF. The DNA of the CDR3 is TGTGCCAGCATCTTGGACAGGACGGCTGACACTGAAGCTTTCTTT.

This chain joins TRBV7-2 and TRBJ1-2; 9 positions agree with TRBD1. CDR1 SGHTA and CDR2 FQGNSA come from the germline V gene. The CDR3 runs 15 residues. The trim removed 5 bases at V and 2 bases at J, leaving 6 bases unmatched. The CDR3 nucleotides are TGTGCCAGCAGCACCTCCGGGACAGGGAACTATGGCTACACCTTC. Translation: CASSTSGTGNYGYTF.

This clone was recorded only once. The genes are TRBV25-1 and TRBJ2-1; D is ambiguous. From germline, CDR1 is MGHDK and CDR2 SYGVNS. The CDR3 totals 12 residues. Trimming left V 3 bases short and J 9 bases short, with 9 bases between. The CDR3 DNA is TGTGCCAGCAGTGACCCAGGCGTTGAGCAGTTCTTC. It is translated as CASSDPGVEQFF.

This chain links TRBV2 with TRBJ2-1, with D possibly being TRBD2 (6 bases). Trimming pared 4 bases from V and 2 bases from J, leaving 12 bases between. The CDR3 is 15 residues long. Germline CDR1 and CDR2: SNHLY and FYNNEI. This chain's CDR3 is CASSVASAPYNEQFF. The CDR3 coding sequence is TGTGCCAGCAGTGTCGCTAGCGCCCCCTACAATGAGCAGTTCTTC.

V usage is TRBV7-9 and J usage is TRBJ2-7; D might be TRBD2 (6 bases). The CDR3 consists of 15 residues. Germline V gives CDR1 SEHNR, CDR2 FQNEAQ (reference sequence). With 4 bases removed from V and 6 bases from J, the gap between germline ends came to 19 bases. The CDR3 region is CASSSGTPASGEQYF. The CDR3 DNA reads TGTGCCAGCAGCTCCGGGACTCCGGCTTCAGGCGAGCAGTACTTC.

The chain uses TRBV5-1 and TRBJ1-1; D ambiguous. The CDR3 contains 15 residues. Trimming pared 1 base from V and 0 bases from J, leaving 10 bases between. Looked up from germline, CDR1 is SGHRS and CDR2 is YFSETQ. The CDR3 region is CASSLYSAMNTEAFF. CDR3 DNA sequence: TGCGCCAGCAGCTTGTACAGTGCCATGAACACTGAAGCTTTCTTT.

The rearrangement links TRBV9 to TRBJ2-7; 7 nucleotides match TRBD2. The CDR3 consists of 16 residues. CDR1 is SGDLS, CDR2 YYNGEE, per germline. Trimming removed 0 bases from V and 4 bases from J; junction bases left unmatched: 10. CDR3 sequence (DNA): TGTGCCAGCAGCGTAGACGGGTCTAGCGGATTGTACGAGCAGTACTTC. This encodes CASSVDGSSGLYEQYF.

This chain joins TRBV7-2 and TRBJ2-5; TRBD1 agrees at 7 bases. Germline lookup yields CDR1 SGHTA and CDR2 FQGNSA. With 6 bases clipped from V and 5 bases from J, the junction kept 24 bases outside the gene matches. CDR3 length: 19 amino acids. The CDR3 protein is CASRTVTIRTGHMGETQYF. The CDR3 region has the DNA TGTGCCAGCAGAACCGTGACCATACGGACAGGCCACATGGGGGAGACCCAGTACTTC.

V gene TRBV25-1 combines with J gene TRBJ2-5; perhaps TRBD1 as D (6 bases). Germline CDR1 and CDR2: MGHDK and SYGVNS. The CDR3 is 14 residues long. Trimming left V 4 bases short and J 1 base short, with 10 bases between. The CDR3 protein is CASSAQGTQETQYF. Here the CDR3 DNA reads TGTGCCAGCAGTGCCCAGGGGACCCAAGAGACCCAGTACTTC.

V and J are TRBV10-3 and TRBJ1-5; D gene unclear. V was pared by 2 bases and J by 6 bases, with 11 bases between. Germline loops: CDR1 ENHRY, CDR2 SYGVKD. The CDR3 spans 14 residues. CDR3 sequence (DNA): TGTGCCATCAGTGAGGAGATAGGGAGTCAGCCCCAGCATTTT. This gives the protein CAISEEIGSQPQHF.